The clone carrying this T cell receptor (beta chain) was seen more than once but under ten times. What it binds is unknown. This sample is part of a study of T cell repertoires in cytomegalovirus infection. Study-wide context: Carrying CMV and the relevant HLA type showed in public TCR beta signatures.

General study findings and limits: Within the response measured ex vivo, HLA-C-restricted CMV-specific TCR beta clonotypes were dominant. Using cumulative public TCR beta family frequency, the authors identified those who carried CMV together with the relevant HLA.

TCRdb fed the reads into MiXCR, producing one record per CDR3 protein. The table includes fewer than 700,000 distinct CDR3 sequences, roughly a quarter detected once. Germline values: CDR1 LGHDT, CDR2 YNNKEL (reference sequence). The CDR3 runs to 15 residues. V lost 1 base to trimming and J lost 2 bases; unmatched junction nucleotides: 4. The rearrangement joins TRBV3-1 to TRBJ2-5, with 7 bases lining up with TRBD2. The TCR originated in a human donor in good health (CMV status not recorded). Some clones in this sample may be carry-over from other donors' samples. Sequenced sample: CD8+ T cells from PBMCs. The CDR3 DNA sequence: TGTGCCAGCAGCCAAGGAGCGGGGAGTCAAGAGACCCAGTACTTC. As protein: CASSQGAGSQETQYF.